Included here is one T cell receptor beta chain sequence, with context. No antigen is known for it. Profiled with immunoSEQ multiplex PCR; TCRdb holds only in-frame clones, not every one. Of under 35,000 clones listed, around 79% are singletons. Between the trimmed V and J ends, which lost 8 bases and 4 bases, there was a span of 20 bases. This CDR3 has 15 residues. The V gene's germline CDR1 is SNHLY and CDR2 FYNNEI. Time point: baseline, week 1 (first vaccination visit). Treatment in this sample: pre-vaccination baseline after standard-of-care therapy. The donor cohort comprised cases of new WHO grade 3 or 4 IDH1-mutant, ATRX-lost astrocytoma. These data originate in a study of a mutant IDH1 vaccine in newly diagnosed glioma. Study findings and constraints: The vaccine induced immune responses, and these occurred in around 93% of patients. Apparently unrelated to pseudoprogression were changes in the top peripheral T cell clonotypes.

The chain has TRBV2 and TRBJ1-1, with TRBD1 as a possible D gene (6 bases). Sequences were derived from PBMCs, sampled from a glioma patient treated with radiotherapy, temozolomide or both. The sequence was collected from a man aged 30-40 years with glioma. CDR3 DNA sequence: TGTGCCAGCGGCCCCCGAGGTCCGGGGGCCACTGAAGCTTTCTTT. Translated, it gives CASGPRGPGATEAFF.